This note documents a single T cell receptor beta chain sequence. The antigen remains unidentified. The data are from a study of shared clonotypes between healthy human individuals. Study-level results: Relative to memory subsets, naive subsets generally showed larger estimated richness. Despite large depth, sorted-subset datasets appeared incompletely sequenced.

Naive CD8 cells lacked CD45RO, underwent positive selection for CCR7 and left out terminally differentiated effector memory CD45RA+ cells. Produced via immunoSEQ multiplex PCR; TCRdb's table is partial and in-frame only. The sample records some 2.1 million clones, over 85% being singletons. The CDR3 totals 13 residues. Germline CDR1 is LGHNA and CDR2 is YNFKEQ. The V gene lost 4 bases and the J gene lost 2 bases, with 9 bases spanning the gap. This TCR was sampled from a man younger than 35 in good health. The sequenced sample consisted of naive CD8+ T cells sorted from blood. This chain connects TRBV4-2 to TRBJ2-7, with D perhaps TRBD1 (5 bases). This CDR3 is CASSPGIAYEQYF. In DNA, the CDR3 is TGTGCCAGCAGCCCAGGGATTGCCTACGAGCAGTACTTC.